The 21 T cell receptor beta chains below were found in one sample sequenced in a study of cytomegalovirus exposure and HLA in healthy donors (dated by TCRdb to about 2017). The method behind the library was the immunoSEQ multiplex PCR assay. For the multiplex PCR, a mixture combining 60 forward primers for TCR Vbeta segments and 13 reverse primers for TCR Jbeta segments was used. Here the immuneACCESS table is served through TCRdb, limited to in-frame sequences with V and J called. Missing clones are a known gap in these copies; in checked studies unresolved V genes cover under half, and the rest lacks a known reason. The sample includes under 140,000 clones, with roughly three quarters observed a single time. The ten largest clones represent about 6.8% of the sample. Sequenced: PBMCs. The receptor set was obtained from a man under 40 in good health and CMV-seropositive.

This clone was seen a single time. CDR3 loop: CASSEEIRAETQYF. The DNA of the CDR3 is TGTGCCAGCAGTGAAGAGATCAGGGCAGAGACCCAGTACTTC. The chain recombines TRBV6-1 with TRBJ2-5; D perhaps matches TRBD1 (5 bases). CDR3 length equals 14 residues. CDR1 and CDR2 from the germline V gene are MNHNS and SASEGT. Between the trimmed V and J ends, which lost 1 base and 4 bases, there was a span of 10 bases.

Concerning this clone: The junction does not match germline at one end; this may be a read error. Other DNA variants within this sample encode the same CDR3. V gene TRBV18 combines with J gene TRBJ1-6, with D hard to call. Looked up from germline, CDR1 is KGHSH and CDR2 is LQKENI. The CDR3 length is 13 residues. In DNA form, the CDR3 reads TGTGCCAGCTCACCGGGCAACGATTCCCCCCTCCACTTT. Protein sequence: CASSPGNDSPLHF.

The rearrangement joins TRBV14 to TRBJ1-3; D call uncertain. The V end lost 6 bases, the J end lost 0 bases, and 15 bases lay between the germline ends. The CDR3 extends over 16 amino acids. Germline V gene data show CDR1 as SGHDN and CDR2 as FVKESK. The chain's CDR3 is CASSLLPLNSGNTIYF. Written as DNA, the CDR3 is TGTGCCAGCAGTCTACTTCCATTGAACTCTGGAAACACCATATATTTT.

The rearrangement uses TRBV2 and TRBJ1-5; 10 bases are shared with TRBD1. The CDR3 length is 19 residues. Trimming at V came to 6 bases and at J to 10 bases, leaving 24 bases not matched to a gene. From germline, CDR1 is SNHLY and CDR2 FYNNEI. In nucleotides, the CDR3 is TGTGCCAGCAGACGCCACCCTTTCCGGGACAGGGGACCAAAGGAACCCCAGCATTTT. The encoded protein is CASRRHPFRDRGPKEPQHF.

The rearrangement links TRBV25-1 to TRBJ1-2; perhaps TRBD1 as D (6 bases). Trimming removed 4 bases from V and 3 bases from J, with 6 bases in between. The CDR3 spans 12 residues. Germline CDR1 MGHDK, CDR2 SYGVNS. As DNA, the CDR3 is TGTGCCAGCAGTGGGACAGACTATGGCTACACCTTC. It codes for CASSGTDYGYTF.

The gene calls are TRBV5-1 and TRBJ2-1, with TRBD2 matching over 11 bases. V lost 2 bases, J lost 7 bases, and 5 bases stayed unmatched. The length of the CDR3 is 15 residues. The germline V gene encodes CDR1 SGHRS and CDR2 YFSETQ. The CDR3 DNA sequence: TGCGCCAGCAGCTTCATAGCGGGGGGGGGTAATGAGCAGTTCTTC. Encoded protein: CASSFIAGGGNEQFF.

The chain recombines TRBV28 with TRBJ1-1; D is ambiguous. The CDR3 covers 13 residues. Germline CDR1 MDHEN, CDR2 SYDVKM. Trimming cost V 3 bases and J 1 base, with 6 bases left between them. The CDR3 spells CASSFRGNTEAFF. The CDR3 DNA sequence: TGTGCCAGCAGTTTTAGAGGGAACACTGAAGCTTTCTTT. Combining the CDR3 with reference TRBV28 and TRBJ1-1 gives the whole variable domain DVKVTQSSRYLVKRTGEKVFLECVQDMDHENMFWYRQDPGLGLRLIYFSYDVKMKEKGDIPEGYSVSREKKERFSLILESASTNQTSMYLCASSFRGNTEAFFGQGTRLTVV.

This clone was observed once. The gene calls are TRBV5-1 and TRBJ2-7, with D maybe TRBD1 (7 bases). This CDR3 contains 16 residues. Trimming removed 1 base at V and 1 base at J, with 15 bases between. Germline assignment: CDR1 SGHRS and CDR2 YFSETQ. The CDR3, as DNA: TGCGCCAGCAGCTTGTCCGGGTCAGGGGGGTCCTACGAGCAGTACTTC. It specifies CASSLSGSGGSYEQYF.

The chain recombines TRBV2 with TRBJ2-3; no reliable D call. CDR3 size: 14 residues. Trimming pared 2 bases from V and 6 bases from J, leaving 12 bases between. CDR1 and CDR2 (germline): SNHLY, FYNNEI. CDR3 sequence reads: CASSELSREDTQYF. The CDR3 bases are TGTGCCAGCAGTGAACTTAGCCGCGAGGATACGCAGTATTTT.

The chain employs TRBV5-1 and TRBJ2-1; 13 nucleotides match TRBD2. Germline CDR1 reads SGHRS; CDR2 reads YFSETQ. This CDR3 has 14 amino acids. The J segment lost 13 bases and the V segment lost 4 bases, leaving 8 bases of the junction unmatched. This chain's CDR3 is CASSLGTSGVEQFF. CDR3 coding DNA: TGCGCCAGCAGCCTGGGGACTAGCGGGGTAGAACAGTTCTTC.

V gene TRBV6-5 combines with J gene TRBJ1-3, with TRBD1 matching over 9 bases. Looked up from germline, CDR1 is MNHEY and CDR2 is SVGAGI. This CDR3 spans 15 amino acids. V gave up 6 bases and J gave up 8 bases; unmatched junction bases: 11. CDR3 in amino acids: CASRWGRGDRDTIYF. The CDR3 DNA follows: TGTGCCAGCAGATGGGGCCGAGGGGACAGGGACACCATATATTTT.

The chain joins TRBV7-9 to TRBJ1-1; D is perhaps TRBD1 (5 bases). V lost 3 bases to trimming and J lost 7 bases, with 15 bases between them. The CDR3 is 14 residues long. Germline assignment: CDR1 SEHNR and CDR2 FQNEAQ (reference sequence). CDR3 nucleotide sequence: TGTGCCAGCAGCTTGGGGGGGGGTGGTTATGAAGCTTTCTTT. This gives the protein CASSLGGGGYEAFF.

This sequence joins TRBV6-6 and TRBJ1-1; D is unclear. Trimming stripped 6 bases from V and 3 bases from J, with 17 bases between. CDR1 is MNHNY, CDR2 SVGAGI, per germline (reference sequence). The CDR3 is made up of 15 amino acids. The CDR3: CASRPFYAEHTEAFF. CDR3 nucleotides: TGTGCCAGCAGACCCTTTTATGCGGAGCACACTGAAGCTTTCTTT.

At least ten counts were recorded for this clone. This chain connects TRBV5-4 to TRBJ1-5, with a tentative D call TRBD1 (5 bases). The CDR3 sequence is 15 residues long. CDR1 and CDR2 from the germline V gene are SGHNT and YYREEE (reference sequence). The V and J ends lost 5 bases and 6 bases respectively, with 18 bases between them. In DNA, the CDR3 is TGTGCCAGCAGGGGGGGGAAAGGGGTTTGTCAGCCCCAGCATTTT. Translation: CASRGGKGVCQPQHF.

V usage is TRBV11-2 and J usage is TRBJ1-3, with D possibly TRBD1 on 5 matching bases. Germline assignment: CDR1 SGHAT and CDR2 FQNNGV. The CDR3 has 15 residues. The V and J ends lost 4 bases and 4 bases respectively, with 14 bases between them. CDR3 in amino acids: CASSSYLNRGNTIYF. In nucleotides, the CDR3 is TGTGCCAGCAGCTCGTATCTAAACAGGGGAAACACCATATATTTT.

The chain couples TRBV19 to TRBJ2-7; TRBD1 matches at 10 bases. V trimming: 5 bases; J trimming: 5 bases; junction bases outside the gene matches: 6. Germline V gives CDR1 LNHDA, CDR2 SQIVND (reference sequence). This CDR3 region has 14 residues. In nucleotides, the CDR3 is TGTGCCAGTAGTGTCCGGGACAGGGGCCACGAGCAGTACTTC. Its translation: CASSVRDRGHEQYF.

This chain connects TRBV4-1 to TRBJ2-7, with D possibly matching TRBD2 (5 bases). Per germline, CDR1 MGHRA and CDR2 YSYEKL. Trimming took off 0 bases at V and 6 bases at J, with 15 bases between the two ends. The CDR3 covers 15 residues. CDR3: CASSQDPQGRAEQYF. The CDR3 DNA is TGCGCCAGCAGCCAAGATCCCCAAGGGAGAGCCGAGCAGTACTTC.

The J gene is TRBJ1-3, the V gene TRBV7-6; D gene uncertain. Between the trimmed V and J ends, which lost 1 base and 11 bases, there was a span of 24 bases. The CDR3 runs 17 residues. Germline CDR1 SGHVS, CDR2 FNYEAQ. The CDR3 protein is CASSLGPVGRYGEAIYF. The CDR3 coding sequence is TGTGCCAGCAGCTTAGGTCCGGTCGGCCGATACGGTGAGGCCATATATTTT.

The gene calls are TRBV6-5 and TRBJ1-6, with 7 bases identical to TRBD1. Germline V lookup: CDR1 MNHEY, CDR2 SVGAGI. J was trimmed by 6 bases and V by 6 bases; bases with no gene match: 2. CDR3 length equals 13 residues. The CDR3, as DNA: TGTGCCAGCAGAGGGACAGTTAATTCACCCCTCCACTTT. The encoded protein is CASRGTVNSPLHF.

This chain links TRBV9 with TRBJ2-2; perhaps TRBD2 as D (7 bases). The ends were cut back, 0 bases at V and 2 bases at J, with 11 bases in the middle. The CDR3 covers 16 residues. CDR1 SGDLS and CDR2 YYNGEE come from the germline V gene. This CDR3 is CASSVAGGGNTGELFF. In DNA form, the CDR3 reads TGTGCCAGCAGCGTAGCTGGGGGGGGCAACACCGGGGAGCTGTTTTTT.

This clone was seen a handful of times. V is TRBV5-1 and J is TRBJ1-4; perhaps TRBD1 as D (5 bases). Germline CDR1 and CDR2: SGHRS and YFSETQ. This CDR3 region has 16 residues. V was pared by 4 bases and J by 0 bases, with 13 bases between. The CDR3 bases are TGCGCCAGCAGCCGGACACAAATTGCAACTAATGAAAAACTGTTTTTT. This sequence encodes CASSRTQIATNEKLFF.